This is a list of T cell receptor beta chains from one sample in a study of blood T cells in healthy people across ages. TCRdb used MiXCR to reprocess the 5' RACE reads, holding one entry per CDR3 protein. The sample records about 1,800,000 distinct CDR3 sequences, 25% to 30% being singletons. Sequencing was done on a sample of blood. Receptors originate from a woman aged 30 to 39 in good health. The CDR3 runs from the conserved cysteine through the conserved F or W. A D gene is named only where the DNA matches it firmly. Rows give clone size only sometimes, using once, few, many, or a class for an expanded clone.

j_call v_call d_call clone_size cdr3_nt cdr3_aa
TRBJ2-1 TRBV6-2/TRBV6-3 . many TGTGCCAGCAATATAGCGGTTTGGGGCCATGAGCAGTTCTTC CASNIAVWGHEQFF
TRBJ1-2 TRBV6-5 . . TGTGCCAGCAGTTACTTGGGCGGGGCGGCGAGCTGTGGCTACACCTTC CASSYLGGAASCGYTF
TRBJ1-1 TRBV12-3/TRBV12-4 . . TGTGCCAGCAATATAGCAGGGGTGGCCACTGAAGCTTTCTTT CASNIAGVATEAFF
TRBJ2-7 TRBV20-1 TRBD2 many TGCAGTGCTAGACATAGCGGGAGTACGTACGAGCAGTACTTC CSARHSGSTYEQYF
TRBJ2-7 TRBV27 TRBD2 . TGTGCCAGCAGTTGGAGTCGGGGGGTATCCTACGAGCAGTACTTC CASSWSRGVSYEQYF
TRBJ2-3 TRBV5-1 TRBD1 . TGCGCCAGCAGCGAGGACAGGCCGGGCGCAGATACGCAGTATTTT CASSEDRPGADTQYF
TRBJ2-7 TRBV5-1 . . TGCGCCAGCAGTGACGATGGGGAGACCTACGAGCAGTACTTC CASSDDGETYEQYF
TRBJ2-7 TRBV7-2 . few TGTGCCAGCAGCCGCCTTATGGGCGAGCAGTACTTC CASSRLMGEQYF
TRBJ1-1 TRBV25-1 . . TGTGCCAGCACCCAGGACGGTGGCGACACTGAAGCTTTCTTT CASTQDGGDTEAFF
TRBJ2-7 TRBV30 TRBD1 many TGTGCCTGGAGTGTTGGACAGGGGGCCTACGAGCAGTACTTC CAWSVGQGAYEQYF
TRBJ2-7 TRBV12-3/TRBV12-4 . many TGTGCCAGCACCTTGGGGGTCAGCTCCTACGAGCAGTACTTC CASTLGVSSYEQYF
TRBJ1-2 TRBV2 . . TGTGCTACAACCCAGGGGCTGGGGCGATATGGCTACACCTTC CATTQGLGRYGYTF
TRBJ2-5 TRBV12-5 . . TGTGCTAGTGGCCCAACAAGTCAAGAGACCCAGTACTTC CASGPTSQETQYF
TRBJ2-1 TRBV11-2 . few TGTGCCAGCAGCTTAGTATGGGGGCGGGAGAACTCCGATGAGCAGTTCTTC CASSLVWGRENSDEQFF
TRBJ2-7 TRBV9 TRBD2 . TGTGCCAGCAGCCCCGGGGGGGCCCTCTCCAACTACGAGCAGTACTTC CASSPGGALSNYEQYF
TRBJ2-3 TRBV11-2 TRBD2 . TGTGCCAGCAGCACCTTAGCGGGGGGAATCACAGATACGCAGTATTTT CASSTLAGGITDTQYF
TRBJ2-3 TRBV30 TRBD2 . TGTGCCTGGAGCAGACGTCGACTAGCGGAGAGGAGAGATACGCAGTATTTT CAWSRRRLAERRDTQYF
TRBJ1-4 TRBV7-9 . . TGTGCCAGCAGTTCCGGGGGGGCGCTTGGTGAAAAACTGTTTTTT CASSSGGALGEKLFF
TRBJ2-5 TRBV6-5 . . TGTGCCACCTCCAAGGGGGATACAATTAAAGAGACCCAGTACTTC CATSKGDTIKETQYF
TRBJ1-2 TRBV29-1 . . TGCAGCGTCCGAACAGCAGCCAGCTATTGCTACACCTTC CSVRTAASYCYTF
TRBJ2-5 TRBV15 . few TGTGCCACCAGCAGAGTCTTCGGGGGGCGAGAGACCCAGTACTTC CATSRVFGGRETQYF
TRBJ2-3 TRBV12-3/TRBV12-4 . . TGTGCCAGCAGTTTAGATAGGACAGCCACAGATACGCAGTATTTT CASSLDRTATDTQYF
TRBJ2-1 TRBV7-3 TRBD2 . TGTGCCAGCAGCCAGCTAGCGGGGGGGCAGTATGAGCAGTTCTTC CASSQLAGGQYEQFF
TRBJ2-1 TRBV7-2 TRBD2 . TGTGCCAGCAGCTTAAAAGCGGGAGGGCGCAATGAGCAGTTCTTC CASSLKAGGRNEQFF
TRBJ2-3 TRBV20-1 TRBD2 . TGCAGTACTAGGGTAGCGGGAGGGCGTAATACAGATACGCAGTATTTT CSTRVAGGRNTDTQYF
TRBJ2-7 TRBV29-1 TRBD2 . TGCAGCGTCGCCGGGACTATAGACAATGAGCAGTACTTC CSVAGTIDNEQYF
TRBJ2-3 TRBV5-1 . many TGCGCCAGCAGCTTGGGGACACTCGGAGGGAACACAGATACGCAGTATTTT CASSLGTLGGNTDTQYF
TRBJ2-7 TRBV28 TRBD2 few TGTGCCAGCAGTTTATCGGGAGGGAAACCCTACGAGCAGTACTTC CASSLSGGKPYEQYF
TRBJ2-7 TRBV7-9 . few TGTGCCAGCAGCTTAGGCTTTGCGGGTTCATCGGAACAAACCCTCTACGAGCAGTACTTC CASSLGFAGSSEQTLYEQYF
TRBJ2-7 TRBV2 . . TGTGCCAGCAGTGAAGCCTCCTACGAGCAGTACTTC CASSEASYEQYF
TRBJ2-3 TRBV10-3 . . TGTGCCATCAGCAAGGGACTCACTAGCACAGATACGCAGTATTTT CAISKGLTSTDTQYF
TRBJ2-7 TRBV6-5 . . TGTGCCAGCAGTTTGATAGGTGGGGGAGGCGGTGGGGGCTACGAGCAGTACTTC CASSLIGGGGGGGYEQYF
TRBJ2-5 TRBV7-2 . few TGTGCCAGCAGCTTTGCGGGATTAGGGGAGACCCAGTACTTC CASSFAGLGETQYF
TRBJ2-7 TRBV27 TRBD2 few TGTGCCAGCCATGGAGCGGGGGCCTACTACGAGCAGTACTTC CASHGAGAYYEQYF
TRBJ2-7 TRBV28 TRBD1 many TGTGCCAGCAGTGCACCCGGACAGGGTTCCTACGAGCAGTACTTC CASSAPGQGSYEQYF
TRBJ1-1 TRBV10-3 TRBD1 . TGTGCCATCAGTGAGTCGACTCAACAGGGGGCGGAAGCTTTCTTT CAISESTQQGAEAFF
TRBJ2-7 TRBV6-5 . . TGTGCCAGCAGTTACTCGAGGCATTGGGGACCCTACGAGCAGTACTTC CASSYSRHWGPYEQYF
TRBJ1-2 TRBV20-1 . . TGCAGTGCTAGAGAAACGCGTCAGGGCTACTATGGCTACACCTTC CSARETRQGYYGYTF
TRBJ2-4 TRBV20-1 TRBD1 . TGCAGTGCTAGAGATGGGGACAGGGGGCCCAAAAACATTCAGTACTTC CSARDGDRGPKNIQYF
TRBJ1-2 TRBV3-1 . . TGTGCCAGTAGCCAACAGCGAGGCAGTCACTATGGCTACACCTTC CASSQQRGSHYGYTF
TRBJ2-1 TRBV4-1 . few TGCGCCAGCAGCCAAGGTAGTGTGTACTCCTACAATGAGCAGTTCTTC CASSQGSVYSYNEQFF
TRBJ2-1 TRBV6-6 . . TGTGTCAGCAGTTACGGAACCCCCTACAATGAGCAGTTCTTC CVSSYGTPYNEQFF
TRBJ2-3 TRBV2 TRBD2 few TGTGCCAGCCAGAAGCGGGAGGGGACAGATACGCAGTATTTT CASQKREGTDTQYF
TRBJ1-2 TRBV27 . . TGTGCCAGCAGGAGAACAGGTGGAAATGGCTATGGCTACACCTTC CASRRTGGNGYGYTF
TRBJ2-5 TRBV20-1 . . TGCAGTGCCCGCGTTCCCAGGGGTTGGGAGACCCAGTACTTC CSARVPRGWETQYF
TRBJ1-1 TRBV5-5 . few TGTGCCAGCAGCTTACTTAGGACAGCCAACACTGAAGCTTTCTTT CASSLLRTANTEAFF
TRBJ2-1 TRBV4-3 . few TGCGCCAGCAGCCAAGATTCCCGGGAGAGGGGTGAGCAGTTCTTC CASSQDSRERGEQFF
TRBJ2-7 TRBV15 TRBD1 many TGTGCCACCAGCAGAGCGAGGGGGCAGTCGGGAGAGCAGTACTTC CATSRARGQSGEQYF
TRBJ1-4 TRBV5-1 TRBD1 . TGCGCCAGCAGCGATCCGACAGGGGGAAATGAAAAACTGTTTTTT CASSDPTGGNEKLFF
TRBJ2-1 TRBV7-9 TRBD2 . TGTGCCAGCAGCCGTCCCCCGGGACTAGCGGAGGGAAGCCCCTACAATGAGCAGTTCTTC CASSRPPGLAEGSPYNEQFF
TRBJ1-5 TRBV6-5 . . . CASSYFGPNSNQPQHF
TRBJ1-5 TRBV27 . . TGTGCCAGCAGTTTAACCGTACCCCAGCATTTT CASSLTVPQHF
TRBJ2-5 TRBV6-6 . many TGTGCCAGCAGTTACCTGGGACGGGAGACCCAGTACTTC CASSYLGRETQYF
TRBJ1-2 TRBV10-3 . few TGTGCCATCAGTGAGGTCCGTAACTATGGCTACACCTTC CAISEVRNYGYTF
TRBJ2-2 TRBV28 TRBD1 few TGTGCCAGCAGTCCCCCACAGGGGGCGAACACCGGGGAGCTGTTTTTT CASSPPQGANTGELFF
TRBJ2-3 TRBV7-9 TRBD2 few TGTGCCAGCAGCTTCCCTAGCGGGGTCCATACGCAGTATTTT CASSFPSGVHTQYF
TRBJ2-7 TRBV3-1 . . TGTGCCAGCAGCCAAGAGGCCGGAACGTTCTACGAGCAGTACTTC CASSQEAGTFYEQYF
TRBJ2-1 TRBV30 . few TGTGCCTGGATGCGAGGGGTCAGGGACAATGAGCAGTTCTTC CAWMRGVRDNEQFF
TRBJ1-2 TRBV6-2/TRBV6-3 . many TGTGCCAGCACCACGGGGAATGGCTACACCTTC CASTTGNGYTF